Listed below are T cell receptor beta chains from one sample, sequenced in a study of blood T cell repertoires in COVID-19. Method: immunoSEQ multiplex PCR; TCRdb's copy keeps in-frame clones and lacks some. The table lists over 200,000 clones, 83% of them singletons, with 2.5% to 3% in the top ten. Sequenced input: peripheral blood. The receptor source for this set is a woman aged 70 to 79 with active or convalescent COVID-19. CDR3s include the opening cysteine and the closing phenylalanine or tryptophan. The order of the fields is D gene, V gene, J gene, clone size, CDR3 DNA, CDR3 protein. A D gene is named only where the DNA matches it firmly. For some rows the clone size is stated as once, few or many, or as a class when expanded; others skip it.

d_call: TRBD2; v_call: TRBV6-6; j_call: TRBJ2-1; clone_size: once; cdr3_nt: TGTGCCAGCACCTTGACTAGCGGCTCCTACAATGAGCAGTTCTTC; cdr3_aa: CASTLTSGSYNEQFF
d_call: .; v_call: TRBV4-1; j_call: TRBJ2-6; clone_size: .; cdr3_nt: TGCGCCAGCAGCCAATTTCGGGGCTCTGGGGCCAACGTCCTGACTTTC; cdr3_aa: CASSQFRGSGANVLTF
d_call: .; v_call: TRBV25-1; j_call: TRBJ1-2; clone_size: .; cdr3_nt: TGTGCCAGCAGTGGTTTCGGGCAGGGAAGGTATGGCTACACCTTC; cdr3_aa: CASSGFGQGRYGYTF
d_call: .; v_call: TRBV28; j_call: TRBJ1-2; clone_size: .; cdr3_nt: TGTGCCAGCAGTTTCGGAGGCTATGGCTACACCTTC; cdr3_aa: CASSFGGYGYTF
d_call: .; v_call: TRBV10-2; j_call: TRBJ2-2; clone_size: .; cdr3_nt: TGCGCCAGCAGGCCTCGGGACAAACGCGGGGAGCTGTTTTTT; cdr3_aa: CASRPRDKRGELFF
d_call: TRBD1; v_call: TRBV4-1; j_call: TRBJ1-2; clone_size: .; cdr3_nt: TGCGCCAGCAGCCCGTCACAGGGGGACTATGGCTACACCTTC; cdr3_aa: CASSPSQGDYGYTF
d_call: TRBD2; v_call: TRBV18; j_call: TRBJ2-1; clone_size: .; cdr3_nt: TGTGCCAGCTCAACCGACGGGACTAGCGGGAGAGCTGAGCAGTTCTTC; cdr3_aa: CASSTDGTSGRAEQFF
d_call: TRBD1; v_call: TRBV10-3; j_call: TRBJ1-1; clone_size: .; cdr3_nt: TGTGCCATCAAAGGGGGCGACACTGAAGCTTTCTTT; cdr3_aa: CAIKGGDTEAFF
d_call: TRBD1; v_call: TRBV6-1; j_call: TRBJ1-3; clone_size: .; cdr3_nt: TGTGCCAGCAGTGAAGGAGGGGGCGGAAACACCATATATTTT; cdr3_aa: CASSEGGGGNTIYF
d_call: .; v_call: TRBV3-1/TRBV3-2; j_call: TRBJ2-2; clone_size: .; cdr3_nt: TGTGCCAGCAGCCCGACTAGTGGGGTAACCGGGGAGCTGTTTTTT; cdr3_aa: CASSPTSGVTGELFF
d_call: .; v_call: TRBV5-1; j_call: TRBJ2-4; clone_size: .; cdr3_nt: TGCGCCAGCAGCTTGGGGACGGGAACCAAAAACATTCAGTACTTC; cdr3_aa: CASSLGTGTKNIQYF
d_call: .; v_call: TRBV18; j_call: TRBJ2-2; clone_size: .; cdr3_nt: TGTGCCAGCTCATCAGCGACTGGAAACACCGGGGAGCTGTTTTTT; cdr3_aa: CASSSATGNTGELFF
d_call: TRBD2; v_call: TRBV10-3; j_call: TRBJ2-1; clone_size: .; cdr3_nt: TGTGCCATCAGTCTGGCGGGAGATTCTCGCAATGAGCAGTTCTTC; cdr3_aa: CAISLAGDSRNEQFF
d_call: TRBD2; v_call: TRBV6-6; j_call: TRBJ2-2; clone_size: .; cdr3_nt: TGTGCCAGCAGGCAGCGGGAGGGTGTTCCCGGGGAGCTGTTTTTT; cdr3_aa: CASRQREGVPGELFF
d_call: TRBD1; v_call: TRBV4-3; j_call: TRBJ1-2; clone_size: .; cdr3_nt: TGCGCCAGCAGCCAAGATGGACGACAGGGAGGCAACTATGGCTACACCTTC; cdr3_aa: CASSQDGRQGGNYGYTF
d_call: TRBD2; v_call: TRBV7-2; j_call: TRBJ2-5; clone_size: many; cdr3_nt: TGTGCCAGCAACCAAGCGGGACAAGAGACCCAGTACTTC; cdr3_aa: CASNQAGQETQYF
d_call: .; v_call: TRBV19; j_call: TRBJ1-2; clone_size: .; cdr3_nt: TGTGCCAGTAGTATCCAGGCAGCATATGGCTACACCTTC; cdr3_aa: CASSIQAAYGYTF
d_call: .; v_call: TRBV6-6; j_call: TRBJ1-5; clone_size: .; cdr3_nt: TGTGCCAGTAGCAGGGTTGGCGGCAATCAGCCCCAGCATTTT; cdr3_aa: CASSRVGGNQPQHF
d_call: TRBD1; v_call: TRBV7-9; j_call: TRBJ2-3; clone_size: .; cdr3_nt: TGTGCCAGCAGCAGGGACAGGGCCGGAACAGATACGCAGTATTTT; cdr3_aa: CASSRDRAGTDTQYF
d_call: .; v_call: TRBV7-6; j_call: TRBJ1-2; clone_size: many; cdr3_nt: TGTGCGGTCAGTGGGGGGGCAGACTATGGCTACACCTTC; cdr3_aa: CAVSGGADYGYTF
d_call: TRBD1; v_call: TRBV4-3; j_call: TRBJ2-7; clone_size: .; cdr3_nt: TGCGCCAGCAGCCAGGACAGGACCTCCTACGAGCAGTACTTC; cdr3_aa: CASSQDRTSYEQYF
d_call: .; v_call: TRBV7-9; j_call: TRBJ1-5; clone_size: .; cdr3_nt: TGTGCCAGCAGCTACGGACAGTCTAGCAATCAGCCCCAGCATTTT; cdr3_aa: CASSYGQSSNQPQHF
d_call: TRBD1; v_call: TRBV11-2; j_call: TRBJ1-4; clone_size: .; cdr3_nt: TGTGCCAGCAGCTCGGACAGGGCCTCCTCTGAAAAACTGTTTTTT; cdr3_aa: CASSSDRASSEKLFF
d_call: .; v_call: TRBV6-2/TRBV6-3; j_call: TRBJ1-1; clone_size: .; cdr3_nt: TGTGCCAGCAGTGCCTCGTGGGCTAAAGAAGCTTTCTTT; cdr3_aa: CASSASWAKEAFF
d_call: .; v_call: TRBV2; j_call: TRBJ1-1; clone_size: .; cdr3_nt: TGTGCCAGCAGTGAACAGGGGTCGTACACTGAAGCTTTCTTT; cdr3_aa: CASSEQGSYTEAFF